What follows is one T cell receptor (beta chain) and its context. This entry comes from a study of blood T cell repertoires in COVID-19. On the study more broadly: The cDNA or gDNA used as material had been derived from T cells, B-cell-depleted T cells, or PBMCs.

Original analysis: Amplification of reference gene primers provided the estimated nucleated cell counts. Sequenced by immunoSEQ multiplex PCR; TCRdb stores in-frame clones only, minus some. V, J and clone size were drawn from that table, and D and trimming were deduced from the DNA. The sample includes over 200,000 clones, 83% of them seen just once. The receptor's source is a woman in her thirties with COVID-19, enrolled during active disease. The sequencing input was peripheral blood.

Here the CDR3 DNA reads TGTGCCAGCAGTGAACCAGGGTTGGCCACCGGGGAGCTGTTTTTT. Translation gives CASSEPGLATGELFF. This chain joins TRBV6-1 and TRBJ2-2; D may be TRBD1 (5 bases). This CDR3 contains 15 residues. V lost 2 bases and J 4 bases, leaving 11 bases between the germline ends. The germline V gene has CDR1 MNHNS and CDR2 SASEGT.